One sample yielded the 11 T cell receptor beta chains listed below, sequenced in a study of blood T cell repertoires in COVID-19. Generated by immunoSEQ multiplex PCR, the TCRdb table keeps only in-frame clones and is missing some. The sample comprises around 130,000 clones, about 86% of which are singletons, and 18% rests with the top ten. The sample taken for sequencing was peripheral blood. The receptors shown here come from a woman between 45 and 60 years old who had recovered from COVID-19.

The rearrangement joins TRBV10-3 to TRBJ2-1, with 7 bases fitting TRBD1. V was pared by 6 bases and J by 2 bases, with 4 bases of the junction left unmatched. This CDR3 contains 14 residues. Germline V gives CDR1 ENHRY, CDR2 SYGVKD. The CDR3 loop reads CAISLQGAYNEQFF. The DNA of the CDR3 is TGTGCCATCAGCCTGCAGGGGGCCTACAATGAGCAGTTCTTC.

Only one count was recorded for this clone. The chain carries TRBV9 and TRBJ2-3; tentatively, D is TRBD2 (5 bases). The V end was cut by 0 bases, the J end by 1 base, with 15 bases between. Per the germline V gene, CDR1 is SGDLS and CDR2 is YYNGEE. CDR3 length: 17 amino acids. The CDR3 sequence: CASSVATAGRGTDTQYF. The CDR3 bases are TGTGCCAGCAGCGTAGCTACTGCGGGCCGAGGCACAGATACGCAGTATTTT. Drawing the rest from reference TRBV9 and TRBJ2-3, the complete variable domain is DSGVTQTPKHLITATGQRVTLRCSPRSGDLSVYWYQQSLDQGLQFLIQYYNGEERAKGNILERFSAQQFPDLHSELNLSSLELGDSALYFCASSVATAGRGTDTQYFGPGTRLTVL.

This rearrangement joins TRBV25-1 to TRBJ2-2; 9 nucleotides match TRBD1. V dropped 1 base and J dropped 8; count of bases not matched to a gene: 5. The CDR3 loop spans 15 amino acids. Germline V CDR1 and CDR2: MGHDK, SYGVNS. CDR3 residues: CASSEFGTGKGELFF. In nucleotides, the CDR3 is TGTGCCAGCAGTGAATTTGGGACAGGGAAGGGGGAGCTGTTTTTT.

The V call is TRBV3-1 (or the pseudogene TRBV3-2), the J call TRBJ1-2; 8 nucleotides agree with TRBD1. The J segment lost 7 bases and the V segment lost 5 bases, leaving 6 bases of the junction unmatched. The length of the CDR3 is 13 residues. Germline-derived CDR1 and CDR2 are LGHDT and YNNKEL (reference sequence). CDR3 region: CASSAGQVRGYTF. DNA for the CDR3: TGTGCCAGCAGCGCGGGACAGGTTCGTGGCTACACCTTC.

The rearrangement joins TRBV5-1 to TRBJ2-7, with 9 bases identical to TRBD1. The junction had 17 bases not matched to a gene; V was cut back by 3 bases and J by 13 bases. Germline values: CDR1 SGHRS, CDR2 YFSETQ. The CDR3 is made up of 15 amino acids. The CDR3 nucleotides read TGCGCCAGCAGCTCGACCGGGACAGGGTCACCGAAAGAATACTTC. Amino acid sequence: CASSSTGTGSPKEYF.

This clone was seen once. The chain couples TRBV7-2 to TRBJ1-1; 10 nucleotides agree with TRBD1. The CDR3 totals 14 residues. Germline V lookup: CDR1 SGHTA, CDR2 FQGNSA. V gave up 5 bases and J gave up 7 bases; unmatched junction bases: 7. CDR3 loop: CASSPRTGGYEAFF. CDR3 DNA sequence: TGTGCCAGCAGCCCACGGACAGGGGGGTATGAAGCTTTCTTT.

The rearrangement uses TRBV19 and TRBJ1-5, with a tentative D call TRBD1 (5 bases). V dropped 1 base and J dropped 5 bases, with 18 bases sitting between them. The CDR3 contains 17 residues. The germline gives CDR1 LNHDA, CDR2 SQIVND (reference sequence). The CDR3: CASSIGSWTGGDQPQHF. DNA for the CDR3: TGTGCCAGTAGTATAGGGTCCTGGACGGGAGGGGATCAGCCCCAGCATTTT.

The V gene is TRBV5-4, the J gene TRBJ2-5; 12 bases line up with TRBD2. Germline CDR1 reads SGHNT; CDR2 reads YYREEE (reference sequence). The CDR3 runs 15 residues. V lost 4 bases and J lost 1; bases outside the gene matches: 2. The CDR3 sequence is CASSRLAGAQETQYF. DNA of the CDR3: TGTGCCAGCAGCCGACTAGCGGGGGCCCAAGAGACCCAGTACTTC.

This clone was detected once. This chain links TRBV15 with TRBJ1-1, with D hard to call. This CDR3 has 16 residues. Trimming stripped 1 base from V and 1 base from J, with 13 bases between. Germline CDR1 LNHNV, CDR2 YYDKDF (reference sequence). CDR3 amino acids: CATSRGPSRGNTEAFF. Written as DNA, the CDR3 is TGTGCCACCAGCAGAGGCCCCTCCCGAGGGAACACTGAAGCTTTCTTT.

The V call is TRBV30, the J call TRBJ1-5; 11 nucleotides align to TRBD1. The CDR3 has 16 amino acids. V lost 1 base, J lost 7 bases, and 9 bases stayed unmatched. Per germline, CDR1 GTSNPN and CDR2 SVGIG (reference sequence). This CDR3 reads CAWSGWGQGVGQPQHF. The DNA of the CDR3 is TGTGCCTGGAGTGGTTGGGGACAGGGGGTAGGACAGCCCCAGCATTTT.

The sample holds one count of this clone. The J gene is TRBJ2-1, the V gene TRBV5-6; weak D call: TRBD2 (6 bases). This CDR3 is built from 16 residues. The V end was cut by 0 bases, the J end by 3 bases, with 13 bases between. Germline CDR1 SGHDT, CDR2 YYEEEE. CDR3 DNA sequence: TGTGCCAGCAGCTTGGCCCGACTAGAACGCTACAATGAGCAGTTCTTC. Its translation: CASSLARLERYNEQFF.